Below, one T cell receptor beta chain is given with its context. Here immunoSEQ multiplex PCR was the method, and the copy in TCRdb shows in-frame clones only, minus some. The sample lists about 140,000 clones; 85% to 90% were seen once. CDR3 size: 17 residues. Per the germline V gene, CDR1 is SGHNT and CDR2 is YYREEE (reference sequence). J was trimmed by 2 bases and V by 4 bases; bases with no gene match: 10. The data originate from a study of blood T cell repertoires in COVID-19. The clonotype comes from an elderly woman with acute or convalescent COVID-19. The chain employs TRBV5-4 and TRBJ1-3; 9 bases line up with TRBD1. Sequencing used peripheral blood. The CDR3: CASSVPGQGKAGNTIYF. CDR3 bases: TGTGCCAGCAGCGTACCGGGACAGGGAAAAGCTGGAAACACCATATATTTT.